The next 14 T cell receptor beta chains were all read from a single sample in a study of cytomegalovirus exposure and HLA in healthy donors. The PCR made use of 60 Vbeta and 13 Jbeta primers. Some clones are missing from TCRdb's copy, which holds only in-frame ones; the method was immunoSEQ multiplex PCR. The repertoire table contains more than 200,000 clones. The specimen was PBMCs. The receptors here all came from a woman aged 30 to 39 in good health and CMV-seropositive.

The chain employs TRBV5-5 and TRBJ1-5; perhaps TRBD1 as D (5 bases). Trimming stripped 1 base from V and 4 bases from J, with 12 bases between. This CDR3 region has 15 residues. Germline V gene lookup returns CDR1 SGHKS and CDR2 YYEKEE (reference sequence). Here the CDR3 reads CASSLYGTKNQPQHF. The CDR3 DNA sequence: TGTGCCAGCAGCTTGTATGGGACTAAGAATCAGCCCCAGCATTTT.

V gene TRBV19 combines with J gene TRBJ1-4, with D uncertain. This CDR3 spans 13 amino acids. CDR1 LNHDA and CDR2 SQIVND come from the germline V gene (reference sequence). The V end lost 8 bases, the J end lost 7 bases, and 14 bases lay between the germline ends. The CDR3 loop reads CASAQQRAEKLFF. The DNA of the CDR3 is TGTGCCAGTGCCCAGCAGCGGGCTGAAAAACTGTTTTTT.

This chain joins TRBV2 and TRBJ2-1, with TRBD2 identical over 13 bases. After removal of 6 bases from V and 8 bases from J, the junction contained 13 bases not matched to a gene. Germline CDR1 is SNHLY and CDR2 is FYNNEI. CDR3 length equals 17 residues. The CDR3, as DNA: TGTGCCAGCAGCCCATCAGTACTAGCGGGAGGGCTGGATGAGCAGTTCTTC. Residues: CASSPSVLAGGLDEQFF.

The chain has TRBV6-4 and TRBJ2-5; possibly TRBD1 for D (6 bases). Germline V gene data show CDR1 as MRHNA and CDR2 as SNTAGT. The V gene lost 0 bases and the J gene lost 4 bases, with 18 bases spanning the gap. CDR3 length equals 17 residues. CDR3 sequence: CASSDSLDSGHGETQYF. The CDR3 DNA reads as TGTGCCAGCAGTGACTCTTTGGACTCGGGACATGGAGAGACCCAGTACTTC.

The chain is built from TRBV6-5 and TRBJ1-2; 8 nucleotides agree with TRBD1. CDR3 length equals 14 residues. Trimming at V came to 4 bases and at J to 4 bases, leaving 5 bases not matched to a gene. Germline values: CDR1 MNHEY, CDR2 SVGAGI. CDR3 sequence (DNA): TGTGCCAGCAGTTTACCGGGACAGGTCTATGGCTACACCTTC. This translates into CASSLPGQVYGYTF.

The rearrangement joins TRBV6-5 to TRBJ2-2; 9 nucleotides line up with TRBD2. The V gene end was trimmed by 7 bases and the J gene end by 7 bases; junction bases not matched to a gene: 4. CDR3 length equals 13 residues. In germline, CDR1 is MNHEY, CDR2 SVGAGI. CDR3 DNA sequence: TGTGCCAGCACTCGACTAGCGGTCGGGGAGCTGTTTTTT. Amino acid sequence: CASTRLAVGELFF.

This chain joins TRBV6-1 and TRBJ1-5; 9 bases line up with TRBD1. This CDR3 region has 17 residues. CDR1 is MNHNS and CDR2 is SASEGT in the germline V gene. V lost 4 bases, J lost 5 bases, and 12 bases stayed unmatched. CDR3 coding DNA: TGTGCCAGCAGTGTCGAGAAGCCGGGACAGGGCGATCAGCCCCAGCATTTT. Amino acid sequence: CASSVEKPGQGDQPQHF.

Regarding this clone: Other DNA sequences in the sample encode the same CDR3. J is TRBJ2-1 and V is TRBV30; D might be TRBD1 (6 bases). The germline gives CDR1 GTSNPN, CDR2 SVGIG (reference sequence). The V and J ends lost 3 bases and 7 bases respectively, with 16 bases between them. This CDR3 is 14 amino acids long. The CDR3: CAWRKGDRPNEQFF. The CDR3 DNA is TGTGCCTGGAGAAAGGGAGACAGGCCGAATGAGCAGTTCTTC.

This sequence joins TRBV19 and TRBJ2-7, with 7 nucleotides matching TRBD2. The V and J ends lost 4 bases and 4 bases, in that order; junction bases with no gene match: 7. Germline V gene sequence: CDR1 LNHDA, CDR2 SQIVND (reference sequence). CDR3 length: 14 residues. CDR3 DNA sequence: TGTGCCAGTAGTAGGAGGGAGGGGTCTTACGAGCAGTACTTC. As protein: CASSRREGSYEQYF.

The DNA of the CDR3 is TGTGCCAGCAGCTCGCCCCCCGGGACACCAGCAACTAATGAAAAACTGTTTTTT. It is translated as CASSSPPGTPATNEKLFF. The chain links TRBV7-9 to TRBJ1-4; possible D gene TRBD1, 6 bases. The germline V gene encodes CDR1 SEHNR and CDR2 FQNEAQ (reference sequence). The CDR3 has 18 amino acids. Between the trimmed V and J ends, which lost 4 bases and 0 bases, there was a span of 18 bases.

Written as DNA, the CDR3 is TGTGCCAGCCTCCTCGACAGGGAGGTCACTGAAGCTTTCTTT. It is translated as CASLLDREVTEAFF. The chain has TRBV28 and TRBJ1-1; 7 bases fit TRBD1. This CDR3 has 14 amino acids. V was pared by 8 bases and J by 4 bases, with 10 bases of the junction left unmatched. Per germline, CDR1 MDHEN and CDR2 SYDVKM.

The V and J genes are TRBV28 and TRBJ2-2; 9 bases agree with TRBD1. Trimming cost V 1 base and J 4 bases; bases outside gene matches: 10. CDR3 size: 18 residues. Germline CDR1 reads MDHEN; CDR2 reads SYDVKM. The CDR3 DNA reads TGTGCCAGCAGTTTATCCCGGACAGGGGTTGCCGGCACCGGGGAGCTGTTTTTT. Residues: CASSLSRTGVAGTGELFF.

The genes are TRBV27 and TRBJ2-7; TRBD2 matches at 7 bases. The CDR3 contains 15 residues. Germline V gene lookup returns CDR1 MNHEY and CDR2 SMNVEV (reference sequence). V was pared by 3 bases and J by 1 base, with 6 bases of the junction left unmatched. This CDR3 reads CASSLAAGPSYEQYF. The DNA of the CDR3 is TGTGCCAGCAGTTTGGCAGCGGGGCCTTCCTACGAGCAGTACTTC.

The rearrangement joins TRBV19 to TRBJ2-7; 8 positions agree with TRBD1. The CDR3 loop spans 13 amino acids. J lost 5 bases, V lost 5 bases, and 5 bases had no gene match. CDR1 is LNHDA and CDR2 is SQIVND in the germline V gene (reference sequence). CDR3 protein: CASSVDRADEQYF. The DNA for the CDR3 is TGTGCCAGTAGTGTGGACAGGGCCGACGAGCAGTACTTC.